This T cell receptor beta chain derives from a study of blood T cell repertoires in COVID-19. Study-wide context: COVID-19 samples from acute and convalescent phases originated in the United States, Italy and Spain. PBMCs, B-cell-depleted T cells, or T cells were the source of the cDNA or gDNA that made up the material.

Patients of the Seattle cohort, enrolled during active infection, were followed longitudinally. Only in-frame clones appear in the TCRdb table, and some are missing; sequencing was by immunoSEQ multiplex PCR. The sample carries approximately 60,000 clones, over 65% recorded once. Trimming cost V 2 bases and J 3 bases, with 13 bases left between them. CDR1 is SGHDT and CDR2 is YYEEEE in the germline V gene. This CDR3 spans 15 amino acids. Sequenced input: peripheral blood. This clonotype was sampled from a man aged 60-69 years with COVID-19, enrolled during active disease. This chain uses TRBV5-6 with TRBJ2-3, with a tentative D call TRBD2 (6 bases). The CDR3 is CASSFGRGTTDTQYF. The CDR3 nucleotides read TGTGCCAGCAGCTTTGGTCGGGGGACTACAGATACGCAGTATTTT.